These T cell receptor beta chains were read from a single sample in a study of T cell changes during pregnancy in multiple sclerosis. The data were produced by immunoSEQ multiplex PCR, yet TCRdb's version contains in-frame clones alone and is incomplete. The sample lists 55,000 to 65,000 clones; around 90% were seen once. The starting material was peripheral blood, obtained in the first trimester of pregnancy. The receptors here all came from a female donor in good health, enrolled as a control in a pregnancy study. Both conserved end residues are part of each CDR3. The order of the fields is J gene, V gene, clone size, D gene, CDR3 protein, CDR3 DNA. D genes are given only for firm matches. For some rows the clone size is stated as once, few or many, or as a class when expanded; others skip it.

>TRBJ2-3|TRBV30|.|.
CAWRGRDGSTDTQYF
TGTGCCTGGAGAGGGCGGGACGGTAGCACAGATACGCAGTATTTT
>TRBJ1-1|TRBV6-1|.|TRBD1
CASSEGRGGTEAFF
TGTGCCAGCAGTGAAGGTCGAGGGGGCACTGAGGCTTTCTTT
>TRBJ2-7|TRBV11-2|.|.
CASSRGRHSYEQYF
TGTGCCAGCAGCCGGGGTCGGCATTCCTACGAGCAGTACTTC
>TRBJ2-3|TRBV2|.|.
CASSEFGTKQGDTQYF
TGTGCCAGCAGTGAATTTGGGACAAAACAGGGAGATACGCAGTATTTT
>TRBJ2-5|TRBV9|.|.
CASSVATGTSGETQYF
TGTGCCAGCAGCGTAGCTACGGGAACCTCGGGAGAGACCCAGTACTTC
>TRBJ1-6|TRBV19|.|.
CASSSQVYRVSYNSPLHF
TGTGCCAGTAGTTCCCAAGTCTACAGGGTTTCCTATAATTCACCCCTCCACTTT
>TRBJ2-3|TRBV5-1|.|TRBD2
CASKRDVTSTDTQYF
TGCGCCAGCAAGCGGGACGTGACTAGCACAGATACGCAGTATTTT
>TRBJ2-7|TRBV5-1|.|TRBD1
CASSLGQGREQYF
TGCGCCAGCAGCTTGGGACAGGGGCGCGAGCAGTACTTC
>TRBJ1-5|TRBV6-6|.|TRBD1
CASRDRGNSNQPQHF
TGTGCCAGCCGGGACAGGGGGAATAGCAATCAGCCCCAGCATTTT
>TRBJ1-1|TRBV30|few|.
CAWSGTGSEAFF
TGTGCCTGGAGTGGAACAGGATCTGAAGCTTTCTTT
>TRBJ2-3|TRBV30|.|TRBD2
CACPSGGSTDTQYF
TGTGCCTGCCCAAGCGGGGGAAGCACAGATACGCAGTATTTT
>TRBJ1-6|TRBV9|.|.
CASSSQGATNSPLHF
TGTGCCAGCAGCTCCCAGGGCGCCACTAATTCACCCCTCCACTTT
>TRBJ1-6|TRBV30|.|.
CAWSGTGNSPLHF
TGTGCCTGGAGTGGTACAGGTAATTCACCCCTCCACTTT
>TRBJ1-1|TRBV5-1|.|.
CASSLIGTRPMNTEAFF
TGCGCCAGCAGCTTGATCGGGACACGACCAATGAACACTGAAGCTTTCTTT
>TRBJ2-3|TRBV7-2|.|.
CASSLGTYTDTQYF
TGTGCCAGCAGCCTTGGGACTTACACAGATACGCAGTATTTT
>TRBJ1-2|TRBV5-8|few|.
CASRYTGVTNYGYTF
TGTGCCAGCAGATACACAGGTGTAACTAACTATGGCTACACCTTC
>TRBJ1-5|TRBV13|.|TRBD1
CASSSTGTGGAFDQPQHF
TGTGCCAGCAGCTCCACCGGGACAGGGGGCGCGTTTGATCAGCCCCAGCATTTT
>TRBJ2-2|TRBV19|.|TRBD1
CASSIDLFLYRGLTNTGELFF
TGTGCCAGTAGTATAGATCTCTTTTTGTACAGGGGGCTGACGAACACCGGGGAGCTGTTTTTT
>TRBJ2-3|TRBV7-3|.|.
CASSPGTLEGTQYF
TGTGCCAGCAGCCCCGGGACCCTGGAGGGTACGCAGTATTTT
>TRBJ2-1|TRBV2|.|TRBD2
CASRATSGGDNEQFF
TGTGCCAGCAGGGCGACTAGCGGGGGAGACAATGAGCAGTTCTTC
>TRBJ1-1|TRBV6-5|.|.
CASSYSDEGDTEAFF
TGTGCCAGCAGTTACTCGGACGAGGGGGACACTGAAGCTTTCTTT
>TRBJ1-2|TRBV4-3|.|.
CASSQDNGRGYTF
TGCGCCAGCAGCCAAGATAATGGGCGCGGCTACACCTTC
>TRBJ2-5|TRBV30|.|TRBD2
CAWRAAGGLQETQYF
TGTGCCTGGAGGGCTGCGGGGGGACTCCAAGAGACCCAGTACTTC
>TRBJ2-7|TRBV7-3|.|.
CASSSTGDSYEQYF
TGTGCCAGCAGCTCGACGGGAGACTCCTACGAGCAGTACTTC
>TRBJ1-4|TRBV7-2|.|TRBD1
CASSPRPGQGPRKLFF
TGTGCCAGCAGCCCCCGCCCGGGACAGGGACCCAGAAAACTGTTTTTT
>TRBJ1-2|TRBV7-2|once|TRBD1
CASSRQTGNYGYTF
TGTGCCAGCAGCCGCCAGACAGGGAACTATGGCTACACCTTC
>TRBJ2-1|TRBV11-2|.|.
CASSLARGRSYNEQFF
TGTGCCAGCAGCTTAGCGCGGGGCCGCTCCTACAATGAGCAGTTCTTC
>TRBJ2-7|TRBV11-2|.|.
CASRTTRQVTMDEQYF
TGTGCCAGCAGGACGACCCGGCAGGTAACGATGGACGAGCAGTACTTC
>TRBJ2-7|TRBV6-1|.|.
CASSPREGGSYEQYF
TGTGCCAGCAGTCCGCGAGAGGGTGGCTCCTACGAGCAGTACTTC
>TRBJ1-5|TRBV2|.|TRBD1
CASRKDRTNQPQHF
TGTGCCAGCAGAAAGGACAGGACTAATCAGCCCCAGCATTTT
>TRBJ2-6|TRBV7-2|.|.
CASSLAAGYSGANVLTF
TGTGCCAGCAGCTTAGCGGCGGGGTACTCTGGGGCCAACGTCCTGACTTTC
>TRBJ2-5|TRBV9|.|.
CASSAYQETQYF
TGTGCCAGCAGCGCTTACCAAGAGACCCAGTACTTC
>TRBJ1-2|TRBV5-6|.|.
CASSLDSSYGYTF
TGTGCCAGCAGCTTGGACTCGAGCTATGGCTACACCTTC
>TRBJ1-5|TRBV30|.|.
CAWRSDSMRGGGPQHF
TGTGCCTGGAGGTCTGACAGTATGCGTGGGGGGGGGCCCCAGCATTTT
>TRBJ1-1|TRBV10-3|once|TRBD1
CAIRATGGATEAFF
TGTGCCATCAGAGCTACAGGGGGCGCCACTGAAGCTTTCTTT
>TRBJ2-3|TRBV15|.|TRBD2
CATALAGGPGTDTQYF
TGTGCCACCGCACTAGCGGGGGGGCCTGGCACAGATACGCAGTATTTT
>TRBJ2-3|TRBV30|once|.
CAWTSGGTDTQYF
TGTGCCTGGACCTCCGGGGGCACAGATACGCAGTATTTT
>TRBJ2-1|TRBV11-3|.|.
CASSLDQGPSSYNEQFF
TGTGCCAGCAGCTTAGATCAGGGGCCGAGCTCCTACAATGAGCAGTTCTTC
>TRBJ2-3|TRBV6-4|.|.
CASSEGKREDTDTQYF
TGTGCCAGCAGTGAAGGGAAACGGGAAGACACAGATACGCAGTATTTT
>TRBJ2-3|TRBV7-2|.|.
CASSAKDTQYF
TGTGCCAGCAGCGCTAAAGATACGCAGTATTTT
>TRBJ2-1|TRBV7-9|.|.
CASSLALTSGQRDEQFF
TGTGCCAGCAGCTTAGCGTTGACAAGCGGGCAGAGGGATGAGCAGTTCTTC
>TRBJ2-2|TRBV19|.|.
CASSIRGQPNTGELFF
TGTGCCAGTAGTATCAGGGGCCAACCGAACACCGGGGAGCTGTTTTTT
>TRBJ1-5|TRBV27|.|.
CASSLFPGYGQPQHF
TGTGCCAGCAGTTTATTTCCAGGGTATGGTCAGCCCCAGCATTTT
>TRBJ1-2|TRBV6-6|.|.
CASSFGEQMAGYTF
TGTGCCAGCAGTTTTGGGGAGCAGATGGCAGGCTACACCTTC
>TRBJ2-1|TRBV5-6|once|.
CASSLADEQFF
TGTGCCAGCAGCTTGGCGGATGAGCAGTTCTTC
>TRBJ1-2|TRBV7-2|.|TRBD1
CASSQYKATGNYGYTF
TGTGCCAGCAGCCAATACAAAGCGACAGGGAACTATGGCTACACCTTC
>TRBJ2-6|TRBV15|.|.
CATSRDRYSGANVLTF
TGTGCCACCAGCAGAGACAGGTACTCTGGGGCCAACGTCCTGACTTTC
>TRBJ1-2|TRBV4-3|.|TRBD1
CASSQDRGGGYTF
TGCGCCAGCAGCCAGGACAGGGGCGGTGGCTACACCTTC
>TRBJ1-3|TRBV11-3|.|.
CASSIGQGNTIYF
TGTGCCAGCAGCATCGGACAGGGAAACACCATATATTTT
>TRBJ1-5|TRBV7-9|.|.
CASSLAGWRGEPQHF
TGTGCCAGCAGCTTAGCGGGATGGCGGGGGGAGCCCCAGCATTTT
>TRBJ2-3|TRBV2|.|.
CASRPLSLNTDTQYF
TGTGCCAGCAGACCCCTTAGCCTCAACACAGATACGCAGTATTTT
>TRBJ1-1|TRBV5-4|.|.
CASSLRGSFEAFF
TGTGCCAGCAGCTTGAGGGGGTCATTTGAAGCTTTCTTT
>TRBJ2-1|TRBV15|.|.
CATSRRGEAYNEQFF
TGTGCCACCAGCAGACGCGGGGAGGCCTACAATGAGCAGTTCTTC
>TRBJ1-2|TRBV29-1|.|TRBD1
CSVVGRGLWGYTF
TGCAGCGTTGTGGGCAGGGGGTTATGGGGCTACACCTTC
>TRBJ1-2|TRBV27|.|.
CASSLSGGPLYGYTF
TGTGCCAGCAGTTTAAGCGGGGGCCCCCTCTATGGCTACACCTTC